These T cell receptor beta chains were read from a single sample in a study of siplizumab effects on memory and regulatory T cells. TCRdb's table, derived via immunoSEQ multiplex PCR, lists solely in-frame clones and lacks some. The sample has about 87,000 clones; 85% to 95% are singletons. The specimen was non-Treg CD4+ T cells sorted from blood. Receptor source: a human donor in good health. CDR3s include the opening cysteine and the closing phenylalanine or tryptophan. The D gene is left open where the match is weak. Expanded clones get a size class; other rows say once, few or many, or leave the size out.

>.|TRBD2|TRBJ2-5|TRBV30
CAWSVSGETQYF
TGTGCCTGGAGTGTTAGCGGGGAGACCCAGTACTTC
>.|.|TRBJ2-2|TRBV2
CASSEEGSGELFF
TGTGCCAGCAGTGAAGAAGGGTCCGGGGAGCTGTTTTTT
>.|TRBD1|TRBJ2-3|TRBV11-3
CASSSGTGYRPDTQYF
TGTGCCAGCAGCTCCGGGACAGGGTATCGGCCAGATACGCAGTATTTT
>.|TRBD2|TRBJ2-7|TRBV2
CASKSSGTAYEQYF
TGTGCCAGCAAGTCTAGCGGGACTGCCTACGAGCAGTACTTC
>.|.|TRBJ1-5|TRBV5-1
CASSFDLGSGQPQHF
TGCGCCAGCAGCTTTGATCTTGGGTCGGGTCAGCCCCAGCATTTT
>.|TRBD1|TRBJ2-7|TRBV6-6
CASRDGQAMYEQYF
TGTGCCAGCAGAGACGGACAGGCAATGTACGAGCAGTACTTC
>once|.|TRBJ2-7|TRBV11-2
CASSSYFSSYEQYF
TGTGCCAGCAGCTCCTATTTTAGCTCCTACGAGCAGTACTTC
>.|TRBD2|TRBJ2-3|TRBV6-4
CASSVGSGVTDTQYF
TGTGCCAGCAGTGTCGGTAGCGGGGTCACAGATACGCAGTATTTT
>.|.|TRBJ1-1|TRBV7-7
CASSVKPNTEAFF
TGTGCTAGCAGCGTCAAACCGAACACTGAAGCTTTCTTT
>.|.|TRBJ1-1|TRBV27
CASSLNAGTTEAFF
TGTGCCAGCAGTTTAAACGCAGGGACCACTGAAGCTTTCTTT
>.|TRBD1|TRBJ1-2|TRBV7-2
CASSSRTGPNYGYTF
TGTGCCAGCAGCTCTAGGACAGGCCCCAACTATGGCTACACCTTC
>.|TRBD1|TRBJ1-1|TRBV9
CASSVVGQGAEAFF
TGTGCCAGCAGCGTAGTGGGACAGGGGGCTGAAGCTTTCTTT
>.|.|TRBJ2-7|TRBV5-4
CASSGLSAEQYF
TGTGCCAGCAGCGGATTGTCTGCCGAGCAGTACTTC
>.|.|TRBJ2-3|TRBV7-9
CASSSATVRDTQYF
TGTGCCAGCAGCTCCGCGACAGTCAGGGATACGCAGTATTTT
>.|.|TRBJ2-7|TRBV19
CASSTGRLSYEQYF
TGTGCCAGTAGTACCGGACGGCTCTCCTACGAGCAGTACTTC
>.|.|TRBJ1-5|TRBV19
CASIRTASRISNQPQHF
TGTGCCAGTATCCGGACAGCTTCGAGGATTAGCAATCAGCCCCAGCATTTT
>.|.|TRBJ1-2|TRBV7-3
CASSLPGGGGYTF
TGTGCCAGCAGCTTACCGGGGGGAGGAGGCTACACCTTC
>.|TRBD1|TRBJ1-2|TRBV15
CATSRERTGTVSGYTF
TGTGCCACCAGCAGAGAAAGGACAGGGACCGTCAGTGGCTACACCTTC
>.|.|TRBJ2-2|TRBV11-3
CASSLEGTAVVGGELFF
TGTGCCAGCAGCTTAGAAGGGACTGCCGTAGTTGGCGGGGAGCTGTTTTTT
>once|TRBD2|TRBJ2-7|TRBV14
CASSQDRGGEQYF
TGTGCCAGCAGCCAAGATCGGGGGGGCGAGCAGTACTTC
>.|.|TRBJ1-3|TRBV5-1
CASSLAGIQRGNTIYF
TGCGCCAGCAGCTTGGCAGGGATACAAAGGGGAAACACCATATATTTT
>once|.|TRBJ2-5|TRBV5-1
CASSLESGQETQYF
TGCGCCAGCAGCTTGGAGTCAGGGCAAGAGACCCAGTACTTC
>few|.|TRBJ1-6|TRBV12-5
CASGLKGSHNSPLHF
TGTGCTAGTGGTTTGAAGGGTTCCCATAATTCACCCCTCCACTTT
>.|.|TRBJ2-2|TRBV30
CAWTPGQNTGELFF
TGTGCCTGGACCCCGGGACAGAACACCGGGGAGCTGTTTTTT
>.|.|TRBJ1-5|TRBV5-6
CASSLALGRNQPQHF
TGTGCCAGCAGCTTGGCCTTAGGGCGCAATCAGCCCCAGCATTTT
>.|.|TRBJ2-1|TRBV15
CATSLHRDSQFF
TGTGCCACCAGCTTACACCGGGACTCACAGTTCTTC
>.|.|TRBJ2-1|TRBV19
CASSIGARAWEQFF
TGTGCCAGTAGTATAGGGGCTAGGGCGTGGGAGCAGTTCTTC
>.|.|TRBJ2-2|TRBV4-1
CASSAATGELFF
TGCGCCAGCAGCGCGGCCACCGGGGAGCTGTTTTTT
>.|.|TRBJ1-1|TRBV25-1
CASTQGNTEAFF
TGTGCCAGCACTCAGGGGAACACTGAAGCTTTCTTT
>.|TRBD2|TRBJ2-3|TRBV7-9
CASSSGGLAGSTDTQYF
TGTGCCAGCAGCTCCGGGGGACTAGCGGGCAGCACAGATACGCAGTATTTT
>.|.|TRBJ2-2|TRBV5-5
CASSLPRTNTGELFF
TGTGCCAGCAGCTTACCTAGAACCAACACCGGGGAGCTGTTTTTT
>once|.|TRBJ2-5|TRBV7-8
CASSLLRAVRTQYF
TGTGCCAGCAGCTTATTACGAGCGGTCCGGACCCAGTACTTC
>.|.|TRBJ2-5|TRBV10-3
CAISGAQETQYF
TGTGCCATCAGCGGGGCCCAAGAGACCCAGTACTTC
>.|TRBD1|TRBJ1-4|TRBV10-2
CASTLTGAQKLFF
TGCGCCAGCACCCTGACAGGGGCGCAAAAACTGTTTTTT
>.|.|TRBJ1-2|TRBV28
CASSLGGLDGYTF
TGTGCCAGCAGTTTAGGGGGGCTAGATGGCTACACCTTC
>.|TRBD1|TRBJ2-7|TRBV7-6
CASSRTGEVEQYF
TGTGCCAGCAGCCGGACAGGGGAGGTCGAGCAGTACTTC
>.|.|TRBJ1-1|TRBV5-4
CASSLGTNTEAFF
TGTGCCAGCAGCTTGGGGACGAACACTGAAGCTTTCTTT
>.|.|TRBJ2-5|TRBV5-1
CASSATSSSSQTQYF
TGCGCCAGCAGCGCTACCTCTTCTAGTAGCCAGACCCAGTACTTC
>once|TRBD1|TRBJ1-2|TRBV5-1
CASSLSQGGTGYTF
TGCGCCAGCAGCTTAAGCCAGGGGGGGACTGGCTACACCTTC
>.|.|TRBJ1-3|TRBV21-1
CASSGGQGRKGNTIYF
TGTGCCAGCAGCGGTGGACAGGGTAGAAAGGGAAACACCATATATTTT
>.|.|TRBJ1-3|TRBV29-1
CSALQSSGNTIYF
TGCAGCGCGCTTCAGAGCTCTGGAAACACCATATATTTT
>.|.|TRBJ2-1|TRBV19
CASSVRRNNEQFF
TGTGCCAGTAGTGTCCGCCGAAACAATGAGCAGTTCTTC
>.|.|TRBJ2-3|TRBV6-6
CASSYSPPRDTQYF
TGTGCCAGCAGTTATTCCCCGCCCCGAGATACGCAGTATTTT
>.|.|TRBJ1-4|TRBV28
CASSFTQGMTEKLFF
TGTGCCAGCAGTTTCACTCAGGGGATGACTGAAAAACTGTTTTTT
>.|TRBD1|TRBJ1-4|TRBV5-1
CASSLTRGPGEKLFF
TGCGCCAGCAGCTTGACCAGGGGGCCGGGAGAAAAACTGTTTTTT
>.|TRBD1|TRBJ2-7|TRBV10-3
CAISAGTGSYEQYF
TGTGCCATCAGTGCCGGGACAGGGTCCTACGAGCAGTACTTC
>.|.|TRBJ1-1|TRBV5-1
CASSLQGQNTEAFF
TGCGCCAGCAGCTTACAGGGACAGAACACTGAAGCTTTCTTT
>.|.|TRBJ2-7|TRBV21-1
CASSHIRTGGYEQYF
TGTGCCAGCAGCCACATCAGGACAGGGGGCTACGAGCAGTACTTC
>.|.|TRBJ2-7|TRBV2
CASKLDSYEQYF
TGTGCCAGCAAATTGGACAGCTACGAGCAGTACTTC
>.|TRBD1|TRBJ1-2|TRBV2
CASSEFQGADLSNYGYTF
TGTGCCAGCAGTGAATTTCAGGGGGCGGATTTATCTAACTATGGCTACACCTTC
>.|.|TRBJ2-1|TRBV5-8
CASSLEKGEQFF
TGTGCCAGCAGTTTGGAGAAGGGTGAGCAGTTCTTC